This T cell receptor (beta chain) was found in a study of cytomegalovirus exposure and HLA in healthy donors. Study-level results: A previous analysis found most TCR beta V segments productive roughly 90% or roughly 30% of the time. Most TCR sequences proved rare, with some public TCRs found in many donors.

CDR3 length equals 17 residues. The ends were cut back, 1 base at V and 4 bases at J, with 19 bases in the middle. The V gene's germline CDR1 is LGHNA and CDR2 YSLEER. Vbeta (60) and Jbeta (13) primers were used in the PCR. The data were produced by immunoSEQ multiplex PCR, yet TCRdb's version contains in-frame clones alone and is incomplete. Here the sample spans 130,000 to 150,000 clones, around 80% being singletons. Comments on this clone: The antigen is unknown.

The chain joins TRBV4-3 to TRBJ2-5; D perhaps matches TRBD2 (5 bases). This clonotype was sampled from a male donor in good health and CMV-seropositive. Source material: PBMCs. CDR3 nucleotides: TGCGCCAGCAGCCAAGGTAGCTCCCCGGGGTTGGGAGAGACCCAGTACTTC. It translates to CASSQGSSPGLGETQYF.